This entry is about one T cell receptor beta chain. Original analysis: Estimated nucleated cell counts came from reference gene primer amplification. The repertoire was sequenced with immunoSEQ multiplex PCR; TCRdb's copy has only in-frame clones and lacks some. D and trimming were read from the DNA, whereas the V and J calls and clone size are those reported in that table. The table has fewer than 200,000 clones, roughly nine tenths seen once. The germline V gene has CDR1 SGHRS and CDR2 YFSETQ. CDR3 length equals 12 residues. V lost 3 bases to trimming and J lost 5 bases, with 8 bases between them. The data belong to a study of blood T cell repertoires in COVID-19. For the study at large: From T cells, B-cell-depleted T cells, or PBMCs came the material, which was cDNA or gDNA.

This TCR came from a man younger than 30 who had recovered from COVID-19. The chain is built from TRBV5-1 and TRBJ2-5; D not certain. Sequencing used peripheral blood. CDR3 in amino acids: CASSSSGETQYF. CDR3 in DNA: TGCGCCAGCAGCTCCTCCGGGGAGACCCAGTACTTC.